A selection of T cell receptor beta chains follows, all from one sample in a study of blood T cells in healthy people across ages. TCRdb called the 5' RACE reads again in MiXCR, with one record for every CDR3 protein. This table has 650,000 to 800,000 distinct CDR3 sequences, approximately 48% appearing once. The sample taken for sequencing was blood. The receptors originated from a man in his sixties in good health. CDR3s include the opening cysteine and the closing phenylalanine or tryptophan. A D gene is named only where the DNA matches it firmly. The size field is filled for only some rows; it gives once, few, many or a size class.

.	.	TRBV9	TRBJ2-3	CASSVAEGATDTQYF	TGTGCCAGCAGCGTAGCTGAGGGAGCCACAGATACGCAGTATTTT
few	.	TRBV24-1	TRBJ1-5	CATSGGRGNQPQHF	TGTGCCACCAGTGGGGGGAGGGGGAATCAGCCCCAGCATTTT
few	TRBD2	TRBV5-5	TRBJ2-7	CASSLPGTSGYEQYF	TGTGCCAGCAGCTTGCCCGGGACTAGCGGTTACGAGCAGTACTTC
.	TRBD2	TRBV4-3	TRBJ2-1	CASSQVERGIRDEQFF	TGCGCCAGCAGCCAAGTGGAGCGGGGGATCAGGGATGAGCAGTTCTTC
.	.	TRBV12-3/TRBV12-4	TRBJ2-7	CASSPGGRLSYEQYF	TGTGCCAGCTCCCCTGGGGGAAGATTGTCCTACGAGCAGTACTTC
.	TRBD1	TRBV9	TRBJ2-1	CASSTTGQGRNEQFF	TGTGCCAGCAGCACAACGGGACAGGGGAGGAATGAGCAGTTCTTC
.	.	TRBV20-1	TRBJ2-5	CSASSSGIRETQYF	TGCAGTGCTTCCTCGTCCGGGATTCGGGAGACCCAGTACTTC
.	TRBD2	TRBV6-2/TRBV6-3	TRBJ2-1	CASSPGTSGAPYNEQFF	TGTGCCAGCAGTCCCGGGACTAGCGGGGCCCCCTACAATGAGCAGTTCTTC
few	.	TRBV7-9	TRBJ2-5	CASSPRVGKETQYF	TGTGCCAGCAGCCCCAGGGTTGGGAAAGAGACCCAGTACTTC
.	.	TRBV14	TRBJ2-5	CASSQGGPSGTIGGTQYF	TGTGCCAGCAGCCAAGGGGGCCCCTCGGGGACCATTGGGGGGACCCAGTACTTC
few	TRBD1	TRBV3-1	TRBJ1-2	CASSGDRVKGNYGYTF	TGTGCCAGCAGTGGGGACAGGGTAAAGGGTAACTATGGCTACACCTTC
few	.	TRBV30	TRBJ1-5	CAWSGGSGDQPQHF	TGTGCCTGGAGTGGAGGTTCAGGCGATCAGCCCCAGCATTTT
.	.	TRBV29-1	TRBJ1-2	CSVTTGYGYTF	TGCAGCGTCACGACAGGCTATGGCTACACCTTC
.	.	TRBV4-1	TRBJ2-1	CASSQLQDRSQFF	TGCGCCAGCAGCCAACTCCAGGACAGATCTCAGTTCTTC
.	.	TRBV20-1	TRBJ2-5	CSAPRDSIETQYF	TGCAGTGCTCCCCGGGATTCTATCGAGACCCAGTACTTC
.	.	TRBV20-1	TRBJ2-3	CSASISASTDTQYF	TGCAGTGCTAGTATCTCAGCTTCCACAGATACGCAGTATTTT
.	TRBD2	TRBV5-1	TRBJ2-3	CASSRSGGPTDTQYF	TGCGCCAGCAGCAGGAGCGGGGGGCCTACAGATACGCAGTATTTT
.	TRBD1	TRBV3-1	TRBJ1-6	CASSQGDRESPLHF	TGTGCCAGCAGCCAAGGGGACAGGGAATCACCCCTCCACTTT
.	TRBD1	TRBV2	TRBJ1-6	CASKKETGHNSPLHF	TGTGCCAGCAAAAAGGAGACAGGGCATAATTCACCCCTCCACTTT
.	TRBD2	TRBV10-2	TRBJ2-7	CASRLAGGYNEQYF	TGCGCCAGCAGGCTAGCGGGGGGGTACAATGAGCAGTACTTC
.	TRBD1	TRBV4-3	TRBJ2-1	CASSQAGQGAYNEQFF	TGCGCCAGCAGCCAAGCAGGACAGGGGGCCTACAATGAGCAGTTCTTC
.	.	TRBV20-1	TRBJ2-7	CSITRGGDPYEQYF	TGCAGCATAACTCGGGGCGGGGACCCCTACGAGCAGTACTTC
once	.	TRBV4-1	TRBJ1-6	CASSQTPGGNSPLHF	TGCGCCAGCAGCCAAACCCCCGGGGGGAATTCACCCCTCCACTTT
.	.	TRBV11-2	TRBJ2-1	CASTLGPHSYNVQFF	TGTGCCAGCACCTTGGGCCCACATTCCTACAATGTGCAGTTCTTC
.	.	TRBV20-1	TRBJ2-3	CSAVGAVADTQYF	TGCAGTGCCGTGGGGGCTGTAGCAGATACGCAGTATTTT
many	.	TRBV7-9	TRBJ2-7	CASSFGAYEQYF	TGTGCCAGCAGCTTCGGGGCCTACGAGCAGTACTTC
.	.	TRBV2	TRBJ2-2	CASSGSGSNTGELFF	TGTGCCAGCAGTGGGTCAGGCTCCAACACCGGGGAGCTGTTTTTT
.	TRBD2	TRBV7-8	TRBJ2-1	CASSPRRGGGDNEQFF	TGTGCCAGCAGTCCCCGGCGGGGGGGTGGGGACAATGAGCAGTTCTTC
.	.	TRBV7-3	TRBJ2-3	CASSAIGSFTDTQYF	TGTGCCAGCAGCGCAATAGGTAGTTTCACAGATACGCAGTATTTT
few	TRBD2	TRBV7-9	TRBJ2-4	CASSLGGLAEKNIQYF	TGTGCCAGCAGCTTAGGGGGACTAGCGGAGAAAAACATTCAGTACTTC
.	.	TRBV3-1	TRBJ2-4	CASSQEYGGKNIQYF	TGTGCCAGCAGCCAAGAGTACGGGGGCAAAAACATTCAGTACTTC
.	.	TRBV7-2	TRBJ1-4	CASSFQQGDEKLFF	TGTGCCAGCAGCTTTCAACAGGGAGATGAAAAACTGTTTTTT
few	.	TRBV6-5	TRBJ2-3	CASRSGSYRTDTQYF	TGTGCCAGCAGGAGCGGATCGTACCGCACAGATACGCAGTATTTT
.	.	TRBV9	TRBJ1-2	CASSGGREGSGYTF	TGTGCCAGCAGCGGGGGGAGGGAGGGAAGTGGCTACACCTTC
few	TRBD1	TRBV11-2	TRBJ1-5	CASRPGQGADSNQPQHF	TGTGCCAGCAGGCCGGGACAGGGGGCCGATAGCAATCAGCCCCAGCATTTT
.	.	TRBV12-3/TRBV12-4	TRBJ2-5	CASSFSGHFQETQYF	TGTGCCAGCAGTTTCAGTGGACACTTCCAAGAGACCCAGTACTTC
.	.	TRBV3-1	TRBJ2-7	CASSQEQWGYEQYF	TGTGCCAGCAGCCAAGAACAGTGGGGCTACGAGCAGTACTTC
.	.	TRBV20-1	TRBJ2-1	CSAHGEGFNIQFF	TGCAGTGCTCACGGGGAAGGTTTTAACATTCAGTTCTTC
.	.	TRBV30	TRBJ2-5	CAWSVHRPGSEEETQYF	TGTGCCTGGAGTGTACATCGTCCCGGGTCAGAAGAAGAGACCCAGTACTTC
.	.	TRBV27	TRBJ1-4	CASSSRANSVGEKLFF	TGTGCCAGCAGTTCACGGGCCAACTCCGTGGGGGAAAAACTGTTTTTT
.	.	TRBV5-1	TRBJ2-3	CASSLSLRVDTQYF	TGCGCCAGCAGCTTGTCGTTGCGGGTAGATACGCAGTATTTT
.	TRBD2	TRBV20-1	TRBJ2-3	CSAIAAGGGHGDTQYF	TGCAGTGCAATAGCGGCCGGGGGGGGCCACGGAGATACGCAGTATTTT
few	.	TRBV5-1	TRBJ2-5	CASSPGTVRETQYF	TGCGCCAGCAGCCCCGGGACGGTGAGAGAGACCCAGTACTTC
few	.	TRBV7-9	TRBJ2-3	CASSLRVDTDTQYF	TGTGCCAGCAGCTTAAGGGTAGACACAGATACGCAGTATTTT
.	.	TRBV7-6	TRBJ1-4	CASSQGYSNEKLFF	TGTGCCAGCAGCCAAGGGTATAGTAATGAAAAACTGTTTTTT
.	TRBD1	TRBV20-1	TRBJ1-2	CKPGQGVLGYTF	TGCAAGCCGGGACAGGGAGTTTTGGGCTACACCTTC
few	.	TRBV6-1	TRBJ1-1	CASIPTGRLNTEAFF	TGTGCCAGCATCCCGACGGGACGGCTGAACACTGAAGCTTTCTTT
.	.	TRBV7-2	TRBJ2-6	CASSLVTGPLSGADVLTF	TGTGCCAGCAGCTTAGTCACGGGTCCCCTCTCTGGGGCCGACGTCCTGACTTTC
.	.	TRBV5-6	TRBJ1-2	CASSLRPRGANYGYTF	TGTGCCAGCAGCTTGCGTCCCCGGGGGGCTAACTATGGCTACACCTTC
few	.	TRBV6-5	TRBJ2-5	CASRRDVETQYF	TGTGCCAGCCGAAGGGACGTGGAGACCCAGTACTTC
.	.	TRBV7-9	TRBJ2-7	CASSPSVGGFYYEQYF	TGTGCCAGCAGCCCATCGGTTGGTGGCTTCTACTACGAGCAGTACTTC